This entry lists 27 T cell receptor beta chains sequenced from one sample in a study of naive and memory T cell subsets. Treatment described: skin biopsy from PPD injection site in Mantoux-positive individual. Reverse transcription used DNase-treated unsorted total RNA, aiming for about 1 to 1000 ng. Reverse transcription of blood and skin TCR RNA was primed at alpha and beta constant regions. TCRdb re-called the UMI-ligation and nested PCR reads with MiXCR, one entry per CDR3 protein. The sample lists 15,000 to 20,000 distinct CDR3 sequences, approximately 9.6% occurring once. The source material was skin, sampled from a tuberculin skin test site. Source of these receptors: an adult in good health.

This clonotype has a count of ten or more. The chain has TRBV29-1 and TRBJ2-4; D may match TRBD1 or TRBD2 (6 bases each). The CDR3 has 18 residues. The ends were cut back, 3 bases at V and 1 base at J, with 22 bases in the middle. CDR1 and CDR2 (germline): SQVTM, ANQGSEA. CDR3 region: CSVDSRGEGVAAKNIQYF. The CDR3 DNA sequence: TGCAGCGTTGACTCTAGGGGGGAAGGGGTCGCGGCCAAAAACATTCAGTACTTC.

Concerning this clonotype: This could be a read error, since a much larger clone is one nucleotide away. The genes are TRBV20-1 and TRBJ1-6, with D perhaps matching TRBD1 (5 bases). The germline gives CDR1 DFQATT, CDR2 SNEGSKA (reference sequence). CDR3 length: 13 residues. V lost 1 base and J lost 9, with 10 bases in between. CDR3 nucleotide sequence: TGCAGTGCTAGAGGAGGGGAGGGTTCACCCCTCCACTTT. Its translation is CSARGGEGSPLHF.

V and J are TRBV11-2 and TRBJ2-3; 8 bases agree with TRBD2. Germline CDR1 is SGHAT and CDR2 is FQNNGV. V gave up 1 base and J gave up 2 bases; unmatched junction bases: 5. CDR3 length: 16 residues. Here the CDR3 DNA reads TGTGCCAGCAGCTTAGCCCAGCGGGAGATCACAGATACGCAGTATTTT. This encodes CASSLAQREITDTQYF.

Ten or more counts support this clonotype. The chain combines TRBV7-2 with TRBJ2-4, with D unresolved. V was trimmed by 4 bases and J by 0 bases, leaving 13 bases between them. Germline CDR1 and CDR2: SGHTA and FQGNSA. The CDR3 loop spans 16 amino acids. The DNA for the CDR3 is TGTGCCAGCAGCTCTAGGTGGTACCTAGCCAAAAACATTCAGTACTTC. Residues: CASSSRWYLAKNIQYF.

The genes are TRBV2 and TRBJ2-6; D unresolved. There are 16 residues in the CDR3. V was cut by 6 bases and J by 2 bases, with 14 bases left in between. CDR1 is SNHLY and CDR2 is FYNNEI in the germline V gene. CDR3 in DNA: TGTGCCAGCAGCCAGAGTTCGATTCCTGGGGCCAACGTCCTGACTTTC. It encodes CASSQSSIPGANVLTF.

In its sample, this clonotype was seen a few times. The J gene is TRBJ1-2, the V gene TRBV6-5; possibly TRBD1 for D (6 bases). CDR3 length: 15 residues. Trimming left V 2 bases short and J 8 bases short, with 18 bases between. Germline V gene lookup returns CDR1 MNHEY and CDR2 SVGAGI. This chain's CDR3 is CASSYGDRRLFGYTF. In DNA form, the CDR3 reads TGTGCCAGCAGTTACGGTGACAGGAGGTTGTTCGGCTACACCTTC.

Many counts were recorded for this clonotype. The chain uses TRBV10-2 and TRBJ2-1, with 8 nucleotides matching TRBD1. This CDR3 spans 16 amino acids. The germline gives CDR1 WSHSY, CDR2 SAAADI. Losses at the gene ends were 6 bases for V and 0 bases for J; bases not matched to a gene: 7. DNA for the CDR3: TGCGCCAGCAGAGAGGGACAGGCGAGCTCCTACAATGAGCAGTTCTTC. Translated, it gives CASREGQASSYNEQFF.

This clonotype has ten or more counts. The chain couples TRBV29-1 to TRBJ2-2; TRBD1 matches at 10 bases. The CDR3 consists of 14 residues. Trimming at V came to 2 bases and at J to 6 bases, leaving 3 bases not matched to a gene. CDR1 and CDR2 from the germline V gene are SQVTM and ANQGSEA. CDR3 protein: CSVERGTGAGELFF. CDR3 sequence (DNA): TGCAGCGTTGAAAGGGGGACAGGGGCCGGGGAGCTGTTTTTT.

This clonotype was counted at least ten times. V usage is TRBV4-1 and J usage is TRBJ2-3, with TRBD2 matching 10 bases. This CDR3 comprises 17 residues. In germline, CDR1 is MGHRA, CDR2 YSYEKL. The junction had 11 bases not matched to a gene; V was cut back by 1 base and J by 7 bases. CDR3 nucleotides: TGCGCCAGCAGCCAAGTAGAGGCTAGCGGGAGTCAGAATACGCAGTATTTT. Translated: CASSQVEASGSQNTQYF.

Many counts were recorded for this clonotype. CDR3 DNA: TGTGCCAGCAGTTTGGAAACCTATAATCAGCCCCAGCATTTT. As protein: CASSLETYNQPQHF. The chain combines TRBV28 with TRBJ1-5; no reliable D call. Trimming removed 3 bases from V and 4 bases from J, with 10 bases in between. The CDR3 is 14 amino acids. Germline CDR1 reads MDHEN; CDR2 reads SYDVKM.

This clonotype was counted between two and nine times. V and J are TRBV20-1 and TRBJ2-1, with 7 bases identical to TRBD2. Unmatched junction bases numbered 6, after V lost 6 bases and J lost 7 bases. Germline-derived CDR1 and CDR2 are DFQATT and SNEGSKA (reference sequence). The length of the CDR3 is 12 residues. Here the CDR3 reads CSASPLANEQFF. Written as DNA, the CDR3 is TGCAGTGCCAGTCCACTAGCGAATGAGCAGTTCTTC.

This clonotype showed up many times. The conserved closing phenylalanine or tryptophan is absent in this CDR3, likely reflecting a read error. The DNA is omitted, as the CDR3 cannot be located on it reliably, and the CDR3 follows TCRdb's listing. CDR3 residues: CASSLATTAIAI. The rearrangement links TRBV7-2 to TRBJ1-2. CDR1 is SGHTA, CDR2 FQGNSA, per germline. The CDR3 contains 12 residues when both ends are counted.

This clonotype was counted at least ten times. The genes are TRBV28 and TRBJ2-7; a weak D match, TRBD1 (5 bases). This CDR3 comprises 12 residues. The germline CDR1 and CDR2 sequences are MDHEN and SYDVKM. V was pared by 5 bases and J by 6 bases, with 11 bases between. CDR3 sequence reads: CASSRGQTEQYF. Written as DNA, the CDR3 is TGTGCCAGCAGTCGAGGACAAACCGAGCAGTACTTC.

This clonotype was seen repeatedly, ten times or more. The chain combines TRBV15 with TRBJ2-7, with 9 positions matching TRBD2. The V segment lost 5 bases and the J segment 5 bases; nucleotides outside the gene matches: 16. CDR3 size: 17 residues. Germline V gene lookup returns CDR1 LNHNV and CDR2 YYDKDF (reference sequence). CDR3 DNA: TGTGCCACCAGCGAATTACTCGGGACTAGCAGACGGAACGAGCAGTACTTC. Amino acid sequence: CATSELLGTSRRNEQYF.

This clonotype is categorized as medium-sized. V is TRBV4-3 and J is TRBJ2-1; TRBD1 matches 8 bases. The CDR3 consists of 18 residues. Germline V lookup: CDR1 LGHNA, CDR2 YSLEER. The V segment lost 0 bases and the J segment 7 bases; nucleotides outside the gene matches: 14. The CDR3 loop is CASSQDLQGAKPNNEQFF. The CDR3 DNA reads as TGCGCCAGCAGCCAAGATCTTCAGGGGGCAAAGCCCAATAATGAGCAGTTCTTC.

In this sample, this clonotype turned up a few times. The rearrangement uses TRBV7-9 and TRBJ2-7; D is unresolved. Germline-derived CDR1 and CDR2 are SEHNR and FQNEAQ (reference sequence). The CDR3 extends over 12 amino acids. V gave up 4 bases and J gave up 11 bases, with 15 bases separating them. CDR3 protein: CASSSTQASEYF. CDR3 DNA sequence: TGTGCCAGCAGCTCAACTCAGGCCAGTGAGTACTTC.

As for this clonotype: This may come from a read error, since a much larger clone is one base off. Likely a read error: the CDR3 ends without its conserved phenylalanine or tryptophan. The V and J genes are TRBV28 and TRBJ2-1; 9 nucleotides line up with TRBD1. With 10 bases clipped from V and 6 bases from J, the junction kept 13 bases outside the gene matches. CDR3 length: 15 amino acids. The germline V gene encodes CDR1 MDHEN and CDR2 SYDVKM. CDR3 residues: CATSNPRDRANEQFS. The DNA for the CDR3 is TGTGCCACGTCTAACCCACGGGACAGGGCCAATGAGCAGTTCTCC.

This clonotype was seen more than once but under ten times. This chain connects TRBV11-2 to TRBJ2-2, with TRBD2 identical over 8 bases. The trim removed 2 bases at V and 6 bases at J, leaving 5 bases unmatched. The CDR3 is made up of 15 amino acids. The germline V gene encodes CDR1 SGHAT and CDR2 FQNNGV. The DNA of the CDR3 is TGTGCCAGCAGCTTACGGCTAGCGGGCGCCGGGGAGCTGTTTTTT. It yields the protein CASSLRLAGAGELFF. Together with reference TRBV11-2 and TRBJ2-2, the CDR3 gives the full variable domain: EAGVAQSPRYKIIEKRQSVAFWCNPISGHATLYWYQQILGQGPKLLIQFQNNGVVDDSQLPKDRFSAERLKGVDSTLKIQPAKLEDSAVYLCASSLRLAGAGELFFGEGSRLTVL.

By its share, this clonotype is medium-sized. Written as DNA, the CDR3 is TGCAGCGTAGCGGGTGACAGGGGTAACACCGGGGAGCTGTTTTTT. Protein: CSVAGDRGNTGELFF. V and J are TRBV29-1 and TRBJ2-2, with TRBD1 matching 8 bases. The V segment lost 6 bases and the J segment 2 bases; nucleotides outside the gene matches: 8. CDR1 is SQVTM, CDR2 ANQGSEA, per germline. CDR3 length equals 15 residues.

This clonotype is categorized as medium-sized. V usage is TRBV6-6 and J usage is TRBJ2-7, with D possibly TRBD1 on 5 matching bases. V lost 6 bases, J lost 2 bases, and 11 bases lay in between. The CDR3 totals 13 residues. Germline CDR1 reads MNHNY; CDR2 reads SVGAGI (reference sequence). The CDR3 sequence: CASSLDSPYEQYF. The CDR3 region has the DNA TGTGCCAGCAGCCTCGACAGTCCCTACGAGCAGTACTTC.

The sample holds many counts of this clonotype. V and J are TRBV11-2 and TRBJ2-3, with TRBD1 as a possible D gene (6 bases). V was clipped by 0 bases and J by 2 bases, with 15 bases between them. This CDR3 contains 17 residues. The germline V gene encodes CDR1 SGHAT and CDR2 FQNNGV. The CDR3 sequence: CASSLDFGDKATDTQYF. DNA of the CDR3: TGTGCCAGCAGCTTAGATTTCGGGGACAAGGCCACAGATACGCAGTATTTT.

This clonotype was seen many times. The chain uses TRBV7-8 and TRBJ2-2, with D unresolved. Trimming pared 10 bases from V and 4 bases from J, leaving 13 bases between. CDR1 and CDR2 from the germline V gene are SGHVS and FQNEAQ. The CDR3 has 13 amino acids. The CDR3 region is CATLPWGTGELFF. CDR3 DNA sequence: TGTGCCACCCTACCCTGGGGCACCGGGGAGCTGTTTTTT.

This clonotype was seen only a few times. CDR3 protein: CAWSPRTGSRDTQYF. The CDR3 nucleotides are TGTGCCTGGAGTCCACGGACAGGCAGCAGGGATACGCAGTATTTT. The rearrangement joins TRBV30 to TRBJ2-3, with 7 positions matching TRBD1. The J segment lost 6 bases and the V segment lost 2 bases, leaving 11 bases of the junction unmatched. The CDR3 covers 15 residues. The germline V gene encodes CDR1 GTSNPN and CDR2 SVGIG (reference sequence).

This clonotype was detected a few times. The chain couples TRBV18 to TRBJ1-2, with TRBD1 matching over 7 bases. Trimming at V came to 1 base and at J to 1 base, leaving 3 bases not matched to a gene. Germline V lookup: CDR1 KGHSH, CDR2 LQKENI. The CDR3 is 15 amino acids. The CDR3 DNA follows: TGTGCCAGCTCACCACAACAGGGGAATAACTATGGCTACACCTTC. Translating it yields CASSPQQGNNYGYTF. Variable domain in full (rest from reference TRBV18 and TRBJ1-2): NAGVMQNPRHLVRRRGQEARLRCSPMKGHSHVYWYRQLPEEGLKFMVYLQKENIIDESGMPKERFSAEFPKEGPSILRIQQVVRGDSAAYFCASSPQQGNNYGYTFGSGTRLTVV.

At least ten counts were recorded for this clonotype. CDR3 sequence: CASSRSDRANTEAFF. The DNA for the CDR3 is TGTGCCAGCAGCCGTTCGGACAGGGCGAACACTGAAGCTTTCTTT. V gene TRBV3-1 combines with J gene TRBJ1-1; 8 bases are a match to TRBD1. The junction had 5 bases not matched to a gene; V was cut back by 4 bases and J by 1 base. The germline CDR1 and CDR2 sequences are LGHDT and YNNKEL (reference sequence). CDR3 length: 15 residues.

The CDR3 DNA is TGTGCCAGCAGCTCAAGGCGCGGTAGGCAAGAGACCCAGTACTTC. Translated: CASSSRRGRQETQYF. The rearrangement uses TRBV7-2 and TRBJ2-5; D is ambiguous. CDR3 length: 15 residues. CDR1 SGHTA and CDR2 FQGNSA come from the germline V gene. V was clipped by 4 bases and J by 2 bases, with 14 bases between them. The complete variable domain, with remaining parts taken from reference TRBV7-2 and TRBJ2-5, reads GAGVSQSPSNKVTEKGKDVELRCDPISGHTALYWYRQSLGQGLEFLIYFQGNSAPDKSGLPSDRFSAERTGGSVSTLTIQRTQQEDSAVYLCASSSRRGRQETQYFGPGTRLLVL.

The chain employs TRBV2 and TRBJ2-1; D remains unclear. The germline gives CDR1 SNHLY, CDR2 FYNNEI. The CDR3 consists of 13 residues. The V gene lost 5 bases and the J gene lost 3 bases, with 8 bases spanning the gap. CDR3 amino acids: CASSNFDYNEQFF. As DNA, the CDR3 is TGTGCCAGCAGTAACTTCGACTACAATGAGCAGTTCTTC.